The source of this TCR beta chain is a study of blood T cell repertoires in COVID-19. Across the study: Samples representing acute and convalescent COVID-19 were sourced from the United States, Italy and Spain. T cells, B-cell-depleted T cells, or PBMCs provided the cDNA or gDNA that served as material.

Per the authors' pipeline: Estimation of nucleated cell counts was performed using reference gene primer amplification. Generated by immunoSEQ multiplex PCR, the TCRdb table keeps only in-frame clones and is missing some. V, J and clone size reflect that table, while D and trimming were determined from the DNA. The table shows over 25,000 clones, with 84% occurring only once. Sequencing used peripheral blood. This sequence was found in a man in his 70s with active COVID-19.

The CDR3 DNA reads as TGTGCCAGCAGTGAGGGGGGAGATTATCAGCCCCAGCATTTT. Translated: CASSEGGDYQPQHF. The chain couples TRBV2 to TRBJ1-5; tentative D call: TRBD1 (5 bases). The CDR3 totals 14 residues. CDR1 is SNHLY and CDR2 is FYNNEI in the germline V gene. V was cut by 3 bases and J by 5 bases, with 11 bases left in between.